The 25 T cell receptor beta chains below were found in one sample sequenced in a study of CD8+CD57+ T cells in acquired aplastic anemia (dated by TCRdb to the late 2010s). Patients chosen for sequencing had shown expansion of CD8+CD57+ cells by flow cytometry. Reads for this sample came from an Illumina HiSeq 2000. Genomic DNA served as template for TCR beta VDJ combination and CDR3 sequence profiling. TCRdb took the public reads, trimmed them with fastp at Q25, ran MiXCR for clone calling and kept in-frame beta chains. All rows with the same CDR3 protein become a single entry with the most common DNA and genes. The sample data list about 98,000 distinct CDR3 sequences, and around 62% of these were observed just once. The ten most abundant clones make up around three fifths of the sample. Sequencing was performed on sorted CD4+, CD8+, or CD8+CD57+ T cells (not recorded which) from PBMCs. The receptors derive from a human donor with aplastic anemia.

This clonotype has only a few counts. The chain joins TRBV25-1 to TRBJ2-3; 7 bases align to TRBD1. The ends lost 8 bases at V and 3 bases at J; junction bases unmatched: 11. The germline CDR1 and CDR2 sequences are MGHDK and SYGVNS. The CDR3 is 15 amino acids. CDR3 bases: TGTGCCAGCGAGCTTGGACAGGCAGTAACAGATACGCAGTATTTT. The encoded protein is CASELGQAVTDTQYF.

The CDR3 loop reads CASSYGLAQYNEQFF. The CDR3 region has the DNA TGTGCCAGCAGCTATGGACTAGCCCAGTACAATGAGCAGTTCTTC. V usage is TRBV6-5 and J usage is TRBJ2-1; TRBD2 agrees at 8 bases. This CDR3 is 15 amino acids long. J was trimmed by 4 bases and V by 6 bases; bases with no gene match: 8. Germline values: CDR1 MNHEY, CDR2 SVGAGI.

The chain uses TRBV12-3 or TRBV12-4 and TRBJ2-6, with D hard to call. The CDR3 covers 17 residues. The V end lost 6 bases, the J end lost 0 bases, and 15 bases lay between the germline ends. CDR3 sequence reads: CASSHLDSSSGANVLTF. CDR3 bases: TGTGCCAGCAGCCACCTCGACTCTAGCTCTGGGGCCAACGTCCTGACTTTC.

This clonotype was observed many times. The CDR3 DNA sequence: TGTGCCAGTAGTATGCCCCTAGCGGAGGCCCTCTACGAGCAGTACTTC. Its protein product is CASSMPLAEALYEQYF. The V gene is TRBV19, the J gene TRBJ2-7; 7 bases map to TRBD2. The CDR3 totals 16 residues. With V trimmed by 3 bases and J by 3 bases, 11 bases remained unmatched. Germline CDR1 and CDR2: LNHDA and SQIVND (reference sequence).

CDR3 amino acids: CASNRGPGNTIYF. DNA of the CDR3: TGTGCCAGCAACAGGGGGCCTGGAAACACCATATATTTT. The chain has TRBV7-9 and TRBJ1-3; 9 bases match TRBD1. The CDR3 has 13 amino acids. V was pared by 7 bases and J by 2 bases, with 0 bases of the junction left unmatched. Germline-derived CDR1 and CDR2 are SEHNR and FQNEAQ (reference sequence).

This clonotype has only a few counts. This chain links TRBV29-1 with TRBJ1-2; D may be TRBD1 (5 bases). The CDR3 is made up of 14 amino acids. The germline gives CDR1 SQVTM, CDR2 ANQGSEA. V was cut by 6 bases and J by 4 bases, with 18 bases left in between. The CDR3 DNA follows: TGCAGCGTGGGAGTGGGAGGGGAGAGCTATGGCTACACCTTC. This translates into CSVGVGGESYGYTF.

The gene calls are TRBV7-6 and TRBJ1-3; no reliable D call. CDR1 and CDR2 from the germline V gene are SGHVS and FNYEAQ. The germline V and J ends were trimmed by 7 bases and 0 bases, with 7 bases remaining between them. The CDR3 loop spans 13 amino acids. The CDR3 sequence: CASTPASGNTIYF. In DNA, the CDR3 is TGTGCCAGCACCCCTGCCTCTGGAAACACCATATATTTT.

The V call is TRBV10-3, the J call TRBJ2-3; D gene uncertain. V shed 2 bases and J shed 5 bases, with 2 bases lying between them. This CDR3 has 11 amino acids. Per the germline V gene, CDR1 is ENHRY and CDR2 is SYGVKD. CDR3 region: CAISEGDTQYF. The CDR3 DNA is TGTGCCATCAGTGAGGGAGATACGCAGTATTTT.

This sequence joins TRBV11-2 and TRBJ2-3, with D uncertain. Trimming took 4 bases from V and 8 from J, leaving 10 bases between them. CDR3 length: 12 amino acids. From germline, CDR1 is SGHAT and CDR2 FQNNGV. CDR3 in amino acids: CASSSQAGTQYF. The CDR3 nucleotides read TGTGCCAGCAGCTCTCAGGCAGGTACGCAGTATTTT.

The chain couples TRBV9 to TRBJ2-1, with D hard to call. The V gene's germline CDR1 is SGDLS and CDR2 YYNGEE. The CDR3 has 15 amino acids. Trimming took 7 bases from V and 6 from J, leaving 20 bases between them. Here the CDR3 reads CASSRGLSTPNEQFF. CDR3 bases: TGTGCCAGCTCACGTGGCCTATCCACTCCCAATGAGCAGTTCTTC.

The sample holds one count of this clonotype. The chain combines TRBV29-1 with TRBJ1-5; a weak D match, TRBD1 (5 bases). CDR1 is SQVTM and CDR2 is ANQGSEA in the germline V gene. The CDR3 totals 13 residues. V lost 5 bases to trimming and J lost 1 base, with 9 bases between them. CDR3 nucleotide sequence: TGCAGCGTTTGGTCAGGGAGCAATCAGCCCCAGCATTTT. It yields the protein CSVWSGSNQPQHF.

This clonotype was detected only a few times. This chain joins TRBV2 and TRBJ1-6, with D tentatively TRBD1 (5 bases). The V end was cut by 6 bases, the J end by 8 bases, with 20 bases between. CDR1 is SNHLY and CDR2 is FYNNEI in the germline V gene. This CDR3 comprises 16 residues. The CDR3 region has the DNA TGTGCCAGCAGACAACGAGGGACGCGGACCTATTCACCCCTCCACTTT. This codes for CASRQRGTRTYSPLHF.

The V gene is TRBV7-2, the J gene TRBJ2-3; 8 bases are shared with TRBD2. Germline CDR1 reads SGHTA; CDR2 reads FQGNSA. J was trimmed by 5 bases and V by 5 bases; bases with no gene match: 6. The CDR3 totals 14 residues. CDR3 nucleotides: TGTGCCAGCAGCCGAGCGGGGGTGGTAGATACGCAGTATTTT. This encodes CASSRAGVVDTQYF.

The chain links TRBV6-1 to TRBJ2-1; 14 bases match TRBD2. CDR1 and CDR2 (germline): MNHNS, SASEGT. J lost 8 bases, V lost 5 bases, and 5 bases had no gene match. The length of the CDR3 is 15 residues. The DNA for the CDR3 is TGTGCCAGCAGTAAGACTAGCGGGGGGGCGGATGAGCAGTTCTTC. This sequence encodes CASSKTSGGADEQFF.

This clonotype was detected many times. The chain uses TRBV10-1 and TRBJ2-2, with TRBD2 matching over 7 bases. The junction had 7 bases not matched to a gene; V was cut back by 2 bases and J by 1 base. CDR1 is WNHNN and CDR2 is SYGVQD in the germline V gene (reference sequence). The CDR3 is 17 amino acids. CDR3 loop: CASSEVSWGGNTGELFF. In DNA form, the CDR3 reads TGCGCCAGCAGTGAGGTGTCGTGGGGGGGGAACACCGGGGAGCTGTTTTTT.

This rearrangement joins TRBV29-1 to TRBJ2-7; D remains unclear. The CDR3 totals 10 residues. Germline-derived CDR1 and CDR2 are SQVTM and ANQGSEA. The V gene lost 1 base and the J gene lost 6 bases, with 4 bases spanning the gap. The DNA for the CDR3 is TGCAGCGTTGAAGCGGGCGAGCAGTACTTC. Translating it yields CSVEAGEQYF.

This chain joins TRBV7-3 and TRBJ2-7, with 9 bases matching TRBD2. V shed 5 bases and J 2 bases; nucleotides not matched to a gene: 7. The length of the CDR3 is 15 residues. CDR1 and CDR2 (germline): SGHTA, FQGTGA. CDR3 nucleotides: TGTGCCAGCAGCGCCCTAGCGGGGAAAACCTACGAGCAGTACTTC. The encoded protein is CASSALAGKTYEQYF.

V and J are TRBV9 and TRBJ1-1; no clear D gene. V lost 3 bases and J lost 4, with 10 bases in between. The CDR3 consists of 13 residues. From germline, CDR1 is SGDLS and CDR2 YYNGEE. This CDR3 is CASSAAGGTEAFF. The DNA for the CDR3 is TGTGCCAGCAGCGCCGCGGGAGGCACTGAAGCTTTCTTT.

This clonotype occurred many times. Its ends do not fully match the called genes, so a read error is possible. The chain recombines TRBV9 with TRBJ2-1, with D perhaps given as TRBD1 or TRBD2 (5 bases each). This CDR3 has 11 amino acids. The germline V gene has CDR1 SGDLS and CDR2 YYNGEE. This CDR3 is CASSLRDPGAF. Here the CDR3 DNA reads TGTGCCAGCAGCCTCCGGGACCCGGGTGCCTTC.

A word on this clonotype: In this CDR3 the conserved last residue, phenylalanine or tryptophan, is missing, so a read error is likely. The chain is built from TRBV29-1 and TRBJ2-3; D call uncertain. The CDR3 is made up of 15 amino acids. CDR1 is SQVTM, CDR2 ANQGSEA, per germline. With 0 bases removed from V and 6 bases from J, the gap between germline ends came to 16 bases. CDR3 sequence reads: CSVEDRHSSLDTQYS. The CDR3 DNA sequence: TGCAGCGTTGAAGATCGTCACAGCTCTCTCGATACGCAGTATTCT.

This clonotype showed up just a few times. V usage is TRBV7-6 and J usage is TRBJ2-5, with 8 bases matching TRBD1. The CDR3 contains 13 residues. The V and J ends lost 5 bases and 5 bases, in that order; junction bases with no gene match: 4. Germline V gene data show CDR1 as SGHVS and CDR2 as FNYEAQ. CDR3 sequence: CASSARGLETQYF. CDR3 sequence (DNA): TGTGCCAGCAGCGCCAGGGGGCTGGAGACCCAGTACTTC.

This clonotype was seen only a few times. The chain is built from TRBV20-1 and TRBJ1-4; the match to TRBD1 covers 7 bases. The germline CDR1 and CDR2 sequences are DFQATT and SNEGSKA (reference sequence). Losses at the gene ends were 3 bases for V and 6 bases for J; bases not matched to a gene: 7. The CDR3 is 14 residues long. The CDR3 spells CSARHTGVYEKLFF. The CDR3 bases are TGCAGTGCTAGGCATACAGGGGTCTATGAAAAACTGTTTTTT.

This clonotype is a singleton in its sample. The rearrangement joins TRBV13 to TRBJ1-2; the D is unclear. Germline CDR1 reads PRHDT; CDR2 reads FYEKMQ (reference sequence). The length of the CDR3 is 15 residues. V was shortened by 5 bases and J by 4 bases, with 17 bases between the two germline ends. The DNA for the CDR3 is TGTGCCAGCAGCCTAACGCGGAGCCCCTTCTATGGCTACACCTTC. It is translated as CASSLTRSPFYGYTF.

In DNA, the CDR3 is TGTGCCAGCAGCTTTTCGGATACGCAGTATTTT. Encoded protein: CASSFSDTQYF. The rearrangement uses TRBV7-9 and TRBJ2-3; D is uncertain. CDR1 is SEHNR and CDR2 is FQNEAQ in the germline V gene (reference sequence). This CDR3 contains 11 residues. V lost 3 bases and J lost 6, with 4 bases in between. The whole variable domain, remainder taken from reference TRBV7-9 and TRBJ2-3, is DTGVSQNPRHKITKRGQNVTFRCDPISEHNRLYWYRQTLGQGPEFLTYFQNEAQLEKSRLLSDRFSAERPKGSFSTLEIQRTEQGDSAMYLCASSFSDTQYFGPGTRLTVL.

The rearrangement uses TRBV29-1 and TRBJ1-1, with D possibly being TRBD1 (5 bases). Germline V CDR1 and CDR2: SQVTM, ANQGSEA. The CDR3 has 13 amino acids. The ends were cut back, 7 bases at V and 2 bases at J, with 14 bases in the middle. As DNA, the CDR3 is TGCAGCGGCGAGGGGCAGGGCAACACTGAAGCTTTCTTT. Amino acid sequence: CSGEGQGNTEAFF.